The rows below give T cell receptor beta chains drawn from one sample of a study of regulatory T cells in long-lasting Graves disease. TCRdb reprocessed the multiplex PCR reads with MiXCR, giving one entry per CDR3 protein. The sample has some 560,000 distinct CDR3 sequences, roughly a sixth seen once; the top ten hold around 25%. The same data also went into a second study, on T cells in Graves' hyperthyroidism and ophthalmopathy.

Sequences were derived from peripheral blood mononuclear cells (PBMCs), sampled at new diagnosis, from a patient treated with antithyroid drugs. The receptors stem from a woman aged 35 to 60 with Graves disease. Both conserved end residues are part of each CDR3. A D gene is named only where the DNA matches it firmly. Some rows mark clone size as missing; the rest say once, few, many or name a class of expanded clone.

CDR3 DNA,CDR3 protein,D gene,V gene,clone size,J gene,CDR3 length
TGTGCCAGCGGCCCGCAGGGGGCTAGCAATCAGCCCCAGCATTTT,CASGPQGASNQPQHF,TRBD1,TRBV7-9,few,TRBJ1-5,15
TGTGCCAGCAAAAGACTTAACTATGGCTACACCTTC,CASKRLNYGYTF,NA,TRBV12-3/TRBV12-4,many,TRBJ1-2,12
TGTGCCAGTAAGGGCTCCTATAATTCACCCCTCCACTTT,CASKGSYNSPLHF,NA,TRBV19,few,TRBJ1-6,13
TGCAGCGCCCTTGGCCCAGGGGAAAACTACGAGCAGTACTTC,CSALGPGENYEQYF,NA,TRBV29-1,many,TRBJ2-7,14
TGCGCCAGCAGCCAAGTCAGGGTGAACACTGAAGCTTTCTTT,CASSQVRVNTEAFF,NA,TRBV4-1,NA,TRBJ1-1,14
TGTGCCAGCAGGGGGCTAGCGGGGGGTGAGCAGTTCTTC,CASRGLAGGEQFF,TRBD2,TRBV2,many,TRBJ2-1,13
TGTGCCAGCAGCCCAGGCTCCCGGGACAGGGAAGAAAAACTGTTTTTT,CASSPGSRDREEKLFF,TRBD1,TRBV28,many,TRBJ1-4,16
TGTGCCAGCAGTACCGGGACTAGCACCTACAATGAGCAGTTCTTC,CASSTGTSTYNEQFF,TRBD2,TRBV2,many,TRBJ2-1,15
TGTGCCTGGAGTGTAGAGGGGGTCCCCTATAATTCACCCCTCCACTTT,CAWSVEGVPYNSPLHF,NA,TRBV30,few,TRBJ1-6,16
TGTGCCAGCTCACAAGGACTGGGCCAAGAGACCCAGTACTTC,CASSQGLGQETQYF,NA,TRBV18,few,TRBJ2-5,14